This TCR beta chain was recovered during a study of shared clonotypes between healthy human individuals. Naive-designated CD8 cells lacked CD45RO, were positively enriched for CCR7, and omitted terminally differentiated effector memory CD45RA+ cells. Those who donated, Caucasian adults without exception, all lived in Nashville, Tennessee. Clones were read by immunoSEQ multiplex PCR, and TCRdb kept only the in-frame ones, dropping some. The sample shows about 2,100,000 clones, just over 90% of them seen only once. V shed 3 bases and J shed 10 bases, with 10 bases lying between them. The CDR3 is 12 amino acids. Per the germline V gene, CDR1 is MNHEY and CDR2 is SMNVEV (reference sequence).

The J gene is TRBJ2-1, the V gene TRBV27; no definite D call. The sequenced sample consisted of naive CD8+ T cells from PBMCs. This receptor was taken from a man aged 18 to 35 in good health. Some clones in this sample may be carry-over from other donors' samples. The CDR3 DNA reads as TGTGCCAGCAGTTTTAACTACGGCGAGCAGTTCTTC. This translates into CASSFNYGEQFF.